This entry lists 25 T cell receptor beta chains sequenced from one sample in a study of blood T cell repertoires in COVID-19 (TCRdb year 2020). Library preparation used the immunoSEQ multiplex PCR assay. Sourced from immuneACCESS, this table was stored by TCRdb with only in-frame sequences that have V and J called. A share of the clones is absent; for the studies checked, an unresolved V gene accounts for under half, and the remainder has no known explanation. Present in this sample are approximately 40,000 clones, 90% of which were seen just once. The ten largest clones represent 5% to 7% of the sample. Sequencing was performed on peripheral blood. These receptors all come from a human donor in a cohort sampled during active COVID-19.

The chain links TRBV11-2 to TRBJ2-7; 11 nucleotides align to TRBD1. Germline lookup yields CDR1 SGHAT and CDR2 FQNNGV. The CDR3 totals 15 residues. After removal of 3 bases from V and 4 bases from J, the junction contained 5 bases not matched to a gene. CDR3 nucleotide sequence: TGTGCCAGCAGCTTCGGGACAGGGGGTCTATACGAGCAGTACTTC. This codes for CASSFGTGGLYEQYF.

This clone appeared once. The chain is built from TRBV6-5 and TRBJ2-3, with a possible D match to TRBD1 (5 bases). Trimming removed 8 bases from V and 1 base from J, with 10 bases in between. Germline V CDR1 and CDR2: MNHEY, SVGAGI. The CDR3 runs to 13 residues. The CDR3, as DNA: TGTGCCAGCCGTCCGACAGGCACAGATACGCAGTATTTT. Protein: CASRPTGTDTQYF.

The gene calls are TRBV6-9 and TRBJ2-7; 12 nucleotides agree with TRBD2. Trimming cost V 4 bases and J 5 bases; bases outside gene matches: 3. Germline CDR1 MNHGY, CDR2 SVAAGI. The CDR3 sequence is 14 residues long. Written as DNA, the CDR3 is TGTGCCAGCAGTTCCCGACTAGCGGGAGACGAGCAGTACTTC. This translates into CASSSRLAGDEQYF.

Only one count was recorded for this clone. The V and J genes are TRBV30 and TRBJ1-1; D gene unclear. V was clipped by 5 bases and J by 0 bases, with 10 bases between them. Germline loops: CDR1 GTSNPN, CDR2 SVGIG (reference sequence). The length of the CDR3 is 13 residues. The CDR3 nucleotides read TGTGCCTGGGTCCTCCACTTGAACACTGAAGCTTTCTTT. Its protein product is CAWVLHLNTEAFF.

The rearrangement joins TRBV19 to TRBJ2-3; 14 nucleotides align to TRBD2. The junction had 5 bases not matched to a gene; V was cut back by 6 bases and J by 6 bases. From germline, CDR1 is LNHDA and CDR2 SQIVND (reference sequence). This CDR3 region has 15 residues. As DNA, the CDR3 is TGTGCCAGTAGAAAGACTAGCGGGAGGGGGGATACGCAGTATTTT. Amino acids: CASRKTSGRGDTQYF.

A word on this clone: One junction end disagrees with the germline gene, perhaps due to a read error. The rearrangement links TRBV27 to TRBJ2-1, with a possible D match to TRBD1 (6 bases). The CDR3 covers 12 residues. Germline values: CDR1 MNHEY, CDR2 SMNVEV (reference sequence). For the CDR3, the DNA is TGTACCAGCAGTTTTCAGGGGAACGAGCAGTTCTTC. This encodes CTSSFQGNEQFF.

The chain has TRBV4-2 and TRBJ2-5, with a possible D match to TRBD2 (6 bases). CDR1 is LGHNA and CDR2 is YNFKEQ in the germline V gene. This CDR3 contains 14 residues. Trimming pared 2 bases from V and 4 bases from J, leaving 11 bases between. As DNA, the CDR3 is TGTGCCAGCAGCCAAAAGTCCGGGGGAGAGACCCAGTACTTC. This sequence encodes CASSQKSGGETQYF.

The rearrangement links TRBV7-9 to TRBJ1-5; tentative D call: TRBD1 (5 bases). The germline V gene encodes CDR1 SEHNR and CDR2 FQNEAQ (reference sequence). The V and J ends lost 6 bases and 3 bases respectively, with 12 bases between them. The CDR3 runs 14 residues. The DNA for the CDR3 is TGTGCCAGCAGTATTGGGGCGTTCAATCAGCCCCAGCATTTT. It encodes CASSIGAFNQPQHF.

A few counts support this clone. The J gene is TRBJ2-1, the V gene TRBV7-3; 8 nucleotides match TRBD2. The CDR3 contains 15 residues. J gave up 6 bases and V 5 bases, and 9 bases lay outside the gene matches. Germline values: CDR1 SGHTA, CDR2 FQGTGA. The CDR3 spells CASSRSGSQFNEQFF. Here the CDR3 DNA reads TGTGCCAGCAGCCGAAGCGGGAGCCAATTCAATGAGCAGTTCTTC. The full variable domain, with the rest looked up from reference TRBV7-3 and TRBJ2-1, is GAGVSQTPSNKVTEKGKYVELRCDPISGHTALYWYRQSLGQGPEFLIYFQGTGAADDSGLPNDRFFAVRPEGSVSTLKIQRTERGDSAVYLCASSRSGSQFNEQFFGPGTRLTVL.

The chain uses TRBV7-2 and TRBJ2-7; the match to TRBD2 covers 12 bases. Trimming removed 3 bases from V and 3 bases from J; junction bases left unmatched: 0. CDR3 size: 14 residues. The germline gives CDR1 SGHTA, CDR2 FQGNSA. The CDR3 sequence is CASSLTSGSYEQYF. The CDR3 nucleotides are TGTGCCAGCAGCTTGACTAGCGGGAGCTACGAGCAGTACTTC.

This sequence joins TRBV6-5 and TRBJ2-7; 8 bases are a match to TRBD1. The J segment lost 7 bases and the V segment lost 6 bases, leaving 8 bases of the junction unmatched. This CDR3 contains 13 residues. Germline loops: CDR1 MNHEY, CDR2 SVGAGI. The CDR3 spells CASRSVTGVEQYF. The DNA for the CDR3 is TGTGCCAGCAGGTCAGTGACAGGGGTTGAGCAGTACTTC.

The chain is built from TRBV28 and TRBJ1-5; D gene ambiguous. The germline V gene has CDR1 MDHEN and CDR2 SYDVKM. The CDR3 contains 12 residues. The V end lost 2 bases, the J end lost 6 bases, and 5 bases lay between the germline ends. CDR3 amino acids: CASSLIAQPQHF. The CDR3 coding sequence is TGTGCCAGCAGTTTAATAGCTCAGCCCCAGCATTTT.

The chain links TRBV7-9 to TRBJ1-2; 7 bases fit TRBD1. The CDR3 loop spans 17 amino acids. The ends lost 9 bases at V and 4 bases at J; junction bases unmatched: 20. The germline V gene has CDR1 SEHNR and CDR2 FQNEAQ (reference sequence). CDR3 sequence: CASDRSGAPEGAYGYTF. CDR3 DNA: TGTGCCAGTGATCGCTCAGGAGCTCCGGAGGGGGCCTATGGCTACACCTTC.

This rearrangement joins TRBV7-9 to TRBJ2-7, with D unresolved. The germline V gene encodes CDR1 SEHNR and CDR2 FQNEAQ (reference sequence). The CDR3 is 13 amino acids. Deletions cut 5 bases from V and 0 bases from J, with 8 bases between. For the CDR3, the DNA is TGTGCCAGCAGCCGCGGATACTCCTACGAGCAGTACTTC. Its translation: CASSRGYSYEQYF.

This clone was detected once. The same CDR3 also results from other DNA sequences found in this sample. This chain uses TRBV29-1 with TRBJ1-2; no clear D. This CDR3 contains 12 residues. Per germline, CDR1 SQVTM and CDR2 ANQGSEA. Trimming removed 3 bases at V and 2 bases at J, with 7 bases between. In nucleotides, the CDR3 is TGCAGCGTTGAGGCGGGAAACTATGGCTACACCTTC. As protein: CSVEAGNYGYTF.

The V and J genes are TRBV9 and TRBJ1-5; D unclear. The CDR3 runs 17 residues. The germline V and J ends were trimmed by 3 bases and 0 bases, with 16 bases remaining between them. Germline CDR1 reads SGDLS; CDR2 reads YYNGEE. CDR3 DNA: TGTGCCAGCAGCGCCCACCACCGACTCACTAGCAATCAGCCCCAGCATTTT. It codes for CASSAHHRLTSNQPQHF.

In DNA form, the CDR3 reads TGTGCCAGCAGTTACCTTCGGTCGGAAGCTTTCTTT. It encodes CASSYLRSEAFF. The chain carries TRBV6-2 or TRBV6-3 and TRBJ1-1, with no clear D. The CDR3 totals 12 residues. Trimming cost V 2 bases and J 8 bases, with 9 bases left between them. Germline assignment: CDR1 MNHEY and CDR2 SVGEGT.

The V and J genes are TRBV5-4 and TRBJ2-7; D call uncertain. Trimming removed 0 bases from V and 5 bases from J, with 15 bases in between. Looked up from germline, CDR1 is SGHNT and CDR2 is YYREEE (reference sequence). The CDR3 is 15 amino acids. In DNA form, the CDR3 reads TGTGCCAGCAGCTTGGGCCCTGCGGAGAATCACGAGCAGTACTTC. Its translation is CASSLGPAENHEQYF. The full variable domain, in which reference TRBV5-4 and TRBJ2-7 provide the parts outside the CDR3, is ETGVTQSPTHLIKTRGQQVTLRCSSQSGHNTVSWYQQALGQGPQFIFQYYREEENGRGNFPPRFSGLQFPNYSSELNVNALELDDSALYLCASSLGPAENHEQYFGPGTRLTVT.

V and J are TRBV7-2 and TRBJ2-1; D may be TRBD2 (6 bases). The CDR3 loop spans 15 amino acids. Germline values: CDR1 SGHTA, CDR2 FQGNSA. The germline V and J ends were trimmed by 1 base and 7 bases, with 14 bases remaining between them. CDR3 residues: CASSLEAGSVNEQFF. Written as DNA, the CDR3 is TGTGCCAGCAGCTTAGAGGCGGGATCCGTAAATGAGCAGTTCTTC.

V and J are TRBV6-5 and TRBJ2-7; TRBD2 aligns across 10 bases. The V segment lost 4 bases and the J segment 3 bases; nucleotides outside the gene matches: 3. The CDR3 spans 14 residues. Germline loops: CDR1 MNHEY, CDR2 SVGAGI. For the CDR3, the DNA is TGTGCCAGCAGTTTAGCGGGGGGACTCTACGAGCAGTACTTC. It is translated as CASSLAGGLYEQYF.

CDR3 nucleotide sequence: TGTGCCAGCAGTTACTCTCGGCTAGGGGCCGACGAGCAGTACTTC. It specifies CASSYSRLGADEQYF. The V gene is TRBV6-2 or TRBV6-3, the J gene TRBJ2-7; tentative D call: TRBD1 (5 bases). Germline assignment: CDR1 MNHEY and CDR2 SVGEGT. V shed 0 bases and J shed 5 bases, with 14 bases lying between them. CDR3 length: 15 residues.

The chain employs TRBV10-2 and TRBJ2-2; 7 bases match TRBD2. The germline V gene has CDR1 WSHSY and CDR2 SAAADI. The CDR3 has 15 amino acids. With V trimmed by 6 bases and J by 2 bases, 6 bases remained unmatched. CDR3 coding DNA: TGCGCCAGCAGCCCCGGGACTACTAACACCGGGGAGCTGTTTTTT. The encoded protein is CASSPGTTNTGELFF.

This rearrangement joins TRBV28 to TRBJ2-2; TRBD1 might be the D (6 bases). Germline V gene lookup returns CDR1 MDHEN and CDR2 SYDVKM. This CDR3 comprises 15 residues. V lost 6 bases to trimming and J lost 3 bases, with 14 bases between them. CDR3: CASRHRDNYTGELFF. The CDR3 nucleotides read TGTGCCAGCAGACACCGGGACAATTACACCGGGGAGCTGTTTTTT.

This CDR3 reads CASSYPGQGGQGEQFF. The CDR3 DNA reads as TGTGCCAGCAGTTACCCTGGACAAGGGGGCCAAGGTGAGCAGTTCTTC. The V and J genes are TRBV6-5 and TRBJ2-1; 7 nucleotides align to TRBD1. Germline CDR1 is MNHEY and CDR2 is SVGAGI. The CDR3 totals 16 residues. V lost 2 bases, J lost 9 bases, and 13 bases stayed unmatched.

CDR3 region: CASRRTREETQYF. CDR3 in DNA: TGTGCCAGCAGAAGGACTAGAGAAGAGACCCAGTACTTC. The chain is built from TRBV6-5 and TRBJ2-7, with 7 bases lining up with TRBD2. The J call may not be correct, given that the DNA end is closer to TRBJ2-5. The CDR3 contains 13 residues. From germline, CDR1 is MNHEY and CDR2 SVGAGI.